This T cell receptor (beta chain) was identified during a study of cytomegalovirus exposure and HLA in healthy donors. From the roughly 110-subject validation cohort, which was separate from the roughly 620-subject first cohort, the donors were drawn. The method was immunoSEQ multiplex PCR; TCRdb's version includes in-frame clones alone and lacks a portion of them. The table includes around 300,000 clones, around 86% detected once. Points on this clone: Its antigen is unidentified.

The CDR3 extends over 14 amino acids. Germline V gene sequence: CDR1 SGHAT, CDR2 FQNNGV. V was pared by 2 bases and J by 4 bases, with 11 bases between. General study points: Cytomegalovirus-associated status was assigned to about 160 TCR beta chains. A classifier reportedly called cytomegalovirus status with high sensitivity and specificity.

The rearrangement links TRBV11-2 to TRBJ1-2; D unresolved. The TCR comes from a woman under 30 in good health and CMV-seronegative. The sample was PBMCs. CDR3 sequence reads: CASSLMAGFYGYTF. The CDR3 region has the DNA TGTGCCAGCAGCTTAATGGCAGGCTTCTATGGCTACACCTTC.